The present T cell receptor (beta chain) was sequenced within a study of blood T cell repertoires in COVID-19. Study-wide background: Collection of acute and convalescent COVID-19 samples took place in the United States, Italy and Spain. PBMCs, B-cell-depleted T cells, or T cells were the source of the cDNA or gDNA that made up the material.

Original analysis: Amplification with reference gene primers provided the estimates of nucleated cell counts. Clones were sequenced by immunoSEQ multiplex PCR, and TCRdb holds only the in-frame ones, with some missing. V and J calls and clone size are copied from that table; D and trimming were computed from the DNA. The sample yields about 150,000 clones, roughly nine tenths seen once. The germline gives CDR1 MNHEY, CDR2 SVGEGT. J gave up 10 bases and V 0 bases, and 9 bases lay outside the gene matches. There are 15 residues in the CDR3. The rearrangement uses TRBV6-2 or TRBV6-3 and TRBJ2-3, with 8 bases that match TRBD2. Sequenced material: peripheral blood. This sequence originates from a woman aged 55 to 70 with active COVID-19. CDR3 DNA sequence: TGTGCCAGCAGTTACTCGCAGTCCAGCGGGAGATCGCAGTATTTT. This gives the protein CASSYSQSSGRSQYF.